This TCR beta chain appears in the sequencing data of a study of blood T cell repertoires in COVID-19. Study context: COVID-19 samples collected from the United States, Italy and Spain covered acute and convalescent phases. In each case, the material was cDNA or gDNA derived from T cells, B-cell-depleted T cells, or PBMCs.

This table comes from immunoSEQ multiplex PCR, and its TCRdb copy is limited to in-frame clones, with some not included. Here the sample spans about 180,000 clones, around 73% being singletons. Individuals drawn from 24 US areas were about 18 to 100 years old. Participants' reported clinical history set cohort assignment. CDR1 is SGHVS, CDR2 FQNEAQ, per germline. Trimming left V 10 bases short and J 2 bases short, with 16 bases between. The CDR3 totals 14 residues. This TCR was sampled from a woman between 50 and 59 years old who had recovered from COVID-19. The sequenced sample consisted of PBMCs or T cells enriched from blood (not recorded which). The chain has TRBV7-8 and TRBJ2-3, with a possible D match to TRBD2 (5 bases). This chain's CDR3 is CANAEGYTTDTQYF. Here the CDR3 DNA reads TGTGCCAACGCTGAGGGTTATACCACAGATACGCAGTATTTT. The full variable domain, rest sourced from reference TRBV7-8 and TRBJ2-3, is GAGVSQSPRYKVAKRGQDVALRCDPISGHVSLFWYQQALGQGPEFLTYFQNEAQLDKSGLPSDRFFAERPEGSVSTLKIQRTQQEDSAVYLCANAEGYTTDTQYFGPGTRLTVL.